This is a list of T cell receptor beta chains from one sample in a study of blood T cell repertoires in COVID-19. Sequencing was performed with immunoSEQ multiplex PCR; in TCRdb, only in-frame clones are kept and a portion is missing. The repertoire includes hundreds of thousands of clones, nearly 90% of them detected once, and 3% sits in the top ten. Specimen: peripheral blood. Receptor source: a man aged 18 to 30 with active or convalescent COVID-19. Both conserved end residues are part of each CDR3. The D gene is left open where the match is weak. Some rows mark clone size as missing; the rest say once, few, many or name a class of expanded clone.

clone_size: NA
j_call: TRBJ2-1
v_call: TRBV29-1
d_call: TRBD2
cdr3_nt: TGCAGCGTGGGGGAAATGACAGCAGATTTAGCGGGATCGTCCAATGAGCAGTTCTTC
cdr3_aa: CSVGEMTADLAGSSNEQFF

clone_size: NA
j_call: TRBJ2-3
v_call: TRBV9
d_call: TRBD2
cdr3_nt: TGTGCCAGCAGCGGTGGGACTAGCGGCACAGATACGCAGTATTTT
cdr3_aa: CASSGGTSGTDTQYF

clone_size: NA
j_call: TRBJ1-1
v_call: TRBV20-1
d_call: NA
cdr3_nt: TGCAGTGCTAGTCAACCGGGGAGAGGCACTGAAGCTTTCTTT
cdr3_aa: CSASQPGRGTEAFF

clone_size: NA
j_call: TRBJ1-5
v_call: TRBV20-1
d_call: NA
cdr3_nt: TGCAGTGCTAGTTTAGGATCGTCCAGGGGAGACAATCAGCCCCAGCATTTT
cdr3_aa: CSASLGSSRGDNQPQHF

clone_size: once
j_call: TRBJ1-5
v_call: TRBV5-8
d_call: NA
cdr3_nt: TGTGCCAGCAGCTTGTCGGGGAACCAGCCCCAGCATTTT
cdr3_aa: CASSLSGNQPQHF

clone_size: NA
j_call: TRBJ2-3
v_call: TRBV7-6
d_call: TRBD1
cdr3_nt: TGTGCCAGCAGCTTGGGACAGGGCACAGATACGCAGTATTTT
cdr3_aa: CASSLGQGTDTQYF

clone_size: NA
j_call: TRBJ2-1
v_call: TRBV7-9
d_call: NA
cdr3_nt: TGTGCCAGCAGTCAGGACCGGGGGAATGAGCAGTTCTTC
cdr3_aa: CASSQDRGNEQFF

clone_size: NA
j_call: TRBJ1-2
v_call: TRBV9
d_call: NA
cdr3_nt: TGTGCCAGCACTACAGCTCAGGGCTATGGCTACACCTTC
cdr3_aa: CASTTAQGYGYTF

clone_size: NA
j_call: TRBJ2-5
v_call: TRBV7-2
d_call: NA
cdr3_nt: TGTGCCAGCAGCTTACTGGAGACCCAGTACTTC
cdr3_aa: CASSLLETQYF

clone_size: NA
j_call: TRBJ2-5
v_call: TRBV28
d_call: NA
cdr3_nt: TGTGCCAGCACAGAGTTCGGTGCGGCGTCGGTTTTGGAGACCCAGTACTTC
cdr3_aa: CASTEFGAASVLETQYF

clone_size: NA
j_call: TRBJ2-7
v_call: TRBV11-2
d_call: NA
cdr3_nt: TGTGCCAGCAGCCCACGGGACATAGACTACGAGCAGTACTTC
cdr3_aa: CASSPRDIDYEQYF

clone_size: NA
j_call: TRBJ2-5
v_call: TRBV6-5
d_call: TRBD2
cdr3_nt: TGTGCCAGCAGTCCCCGACTAGCGGAGACCCAGTACTTC
cdr3_aa: CASSPRLAETQYF

clone_size: NA
j_call: TRBJ2-1
v_call: TRBV3-1/TRBV3-2
d_call: NA
cdr3_nt: TGTGCCAGCAGCCAAAGAGAAAATGAGCAGTTCTTC
cdr3_aa: CASSQRENEQFF

clone_size: NA
j_call: TRBJ1-2
v_call: TRBV15
d_call: TRBD1
cdr3_nt: TGTGCCACCAGCAGAGATCATGGGACAGGAGGCTACACCTTC
cdr3_aa: CATSRDHGTGGYTF

clone_size: NA
j_call: TRBJ2-7
v_call: TRBV4-2
d_call: NA
cdr3_nt: TGTGCCAGCAGCCAAGTCACCACAGACCCTACCTACGAGCAGTACTTC
cdr3_aa: CASSQVTTDPTYEQYF

clone_size: NA
j_call: TRBJ2-7
v_call: TRBV19
d_call: NA
cdr3_nt: TGTGCCAGTAGTATGGTGGGGAGCTCCTACGAGCAGTACTTC
cdr3_aa: CASSMVGSSYEQYF

clone_size: NA
j_call: TRBJ1-4
v_call: TRBV28
d_call: TRBD1
cdr3_nt: TGTGCCAGCAGCGTAGGACAGGGAGTCGAAAAACTGTTTTTT
cdr3_aa: CASSVGQGVEKLFF

clone_size: NA
j_call: TRBJ2-7
v_call: TRBV5-1
d_call: TRBD1
cdr3_nt: TGCGCCAGCAGCTTCACCCAGGGGGCGCCCCGGGAGCAGTACTTC
cdr3_aa: CASSFTQGAPREQYF

clone_size: few
j_call: TRBJ2-7
v_call: TRBV29-1
d_call: NA
cdr3_nt: TGCAGCGTCCAAACGGTCGAGCAGTACTTC
cdr3_aa: CSVQTVEQYF

clone_size: NA
j_call: TRBJ2-1
v_call: TRBV7-4
d_call: TRBD2
cdr3_nt: TGTGCCAGCAGTAACGCTAGACTAGCGGGAGGAGATGAGCAGTTCTTC
cdr3_aa: CASSNARLAGGDEQFF

clone_size: NA
j_call: TRBJ2-1
v_call: TRBV5-4
d_call: NA
cdr3_nt: TGTGCCAGCAGCTTGGCCCGGGGCGGGGTTCCCTCCAATGAGCAGTTCTTC
cdr3_aa: CASSLARGGVPSNEQFF

clone_size: NA
j_call: TRBJ1-5
v_call: TRBV28
d_call: NA
cdr3_nt: TGTGCCAGCAGTTTAGAGGACACCCCCAATCAGCCCCAGCATTTT
cdr3_aa: CASSLEDTPNQPQHF

clone_size: NA
j_call: TRBJ2-1
v_call: TRBV4-3
d_call: TRBD2
cdr3_nt: TGCGCCAGCAGCCAGGGACTAGCGGGAGCCCATGAGCAGTTCTTC
cdr3_aa: CASSQGLAGAHEQFF

clone_size: NA
j_call: TRBJ1-1
v_call: TRBV5-1
d_call: NA
cdr3_nt: TGCGCCAGCACACAGGGTCCCTCCTATACTGAAGCTTTCTTT
cdr3_aa: CASTQGPSYTEAFF

clone_size: NA
j_call: TRBJ1-6
v_call: TRBV5-1
d_call: TRBD1
cdr3_nt: TGCGCCAGCAGCTTGGGGGACAGTGATAATTCACCCCTCCACTTT
cdr3_aa: CASSLGDSDNSPLHF